These 9 T cell receptor beta chains share one sample of origin, sequenced in a study of blood T cell repertoires in COVID-19. TCRdb keeps only in-frame clones here, not all; method: immunoSEQ multiplex PCR. This table holds tens of thousands of clones, less than 90% found once. The specimen sequenced was peripheral blood. The receptors derive from a man aged 50-59 years with acute or convalescent COVID-19.

The chain joins TRBV2 to TRBJ2-7; 12 bases agree with TRBD1. The CDR3 spans 18 residues. With V trimmed by 3 bases and J by 2 bases, 11 bases remained unmatched. CDR1 is SNHLY, CDR2 FYNNEI, per germline. CDR3 sequence (DNA): TGTGCCAGCAGTGAGGGACAGGGGGCTGTAGGGAATACCTACGAGCAGTACTTC. Its protein product is CASSEGQGAVGNTYEQYF.

This chain joins TRBV27 and TRBJ2-5, with D possibly TRBD2 on 6 matching bases. With 5 bases removed from V and 7 bases from J, the gap between germline ends came to 17 bases. Germline V CDR1 and CDR2: MNHEY, SMNVEV (reference sequence). The CDR3 sequence is 14 residues long. This chain's CDR3 is CASSPRRGRATQYF. CDR3 in DNA: TGTGCCAGCAGTCCCCGGCGGGGTCGGGCGACCCAGTACTTC.

J is TRBJ2-2 and V is TRBV2, with D possibly TRBD2 on 6 matching bases. Germline V gene sequence: CDR1 SNHLY, CDR2 FYNNEI. The CDR3 has 15 amino acids. Between the trimmed V and J ends, which lost 3 bases and 4 bases, there was a span of 12 bases. CDR3 sequence: CASSDLLGGTGELFF. CDR3 DNA: TGTGCCAGCAGTGATCTGCTGGGGGGCACCGGGGAGCTGTTTTTT.

This sequence joins TRBV12-3 or TRBV12-4 and TRBJ1-4, with a possible D match to TRBD1 (6 bases). This CDR3 has 13 residues. Between the trimmed V and J ends, which lost 5 bases and 8 bases, there was a span of 12 bases. The CDR3 spells CASSQPGQEKLFF. The CDR3 region has the DNA TGTGCCAGCAGTCAGCCAGGACAGGAAAAACTGTTTTTT.

The rearrangement uses TRBV28 and TRBJ2-5; a possible D gene is TRBD2 (6 bases). V lost 3 bases, J lost 5 bases, and 13 bases lay in between. Per the germline V gene, CDR1 is MDHEN and CDR2 is SYDVKM. The CDR3 has 14 residues. The CDR3 protein is CASSLDYRGETQYF. The CDR3 DNA follows: TGTGCCAGCAGTTTGGACTACCGGGGGGAGACCCAGTACTTC.

V and J are TRBV6-5 and TRBJ2-1, with 10 positions matching TRBD1. The CDR3 has 15 residues. The germline V gene has CDR1 MNHEY and CDR2 SVGAGI. V trimming: 7 bases; J trimming: 8 bases; junction bases outside the gene matches: 11. The CDR3: CASKLWGTGADEQFF. The CDR3 nucleotides are TGTGCCAGCAAACTTTGGGGGACAGGGGCGGATGAGCAGTTCTTC.

The chain has TRBV6-5 and TRBJ1-3; TRBD1 might be the D (6 bases). V was clipped by 2 bases and J by 2 bases, with 10 bases between them. The CDR3 totals 15 residues. Germline CDR1 MNHEY, CDR2 SVGAGI. The CDR3 DNA follows: TGTGCCAGCAGTTACCAGGGGCGCACTGGAAACACCATATATTTT. The encoded protein is CASSYQGRTGNTIYF.

The chain combines TRBV2 with TRBJ1-3; D perhaps matches TRBD1 (6 bases). This CDR3 comprises 14 residues. Trimming removed 11 bases from V and 4 bases from J, with 18 bases in between. Germline-derived CDR1 and CDR2 are SNHLY and FYNNEI. The CDR3, as DNA: TGTGCCGCCCTAGGGGGGGCGGCAGGAAACACCATATATTTT. Translating it yields CAALGGAAGNTIYF.

This clone has a single count. The V and J genes are TRBV10-3 and TRBJ1-2; D gene ambiguous. V lost 2 bases to trimming and J lost 2 bases, with 12 bases between them. The germline CDR1 and CDR2 sequences are ENHRY and SYGVKD. This CDR3 spans 15 amino acids. CDR3 DNA sequence: TGTGCCATCAGTGAGCTCGCGGAGGGAAACTATGGCTACACCTTC. This encodes CAISELAEGNYGYTF.